This T cell receptor beta chain was obtained from a study of blood T cells in healthy people across ages. General study results and limits: Older individuals had lower TCR beta diversity per million T cells (the decline was roughly linear).

A remark on this clonotype: The antigen is undetermined.

Ranging in age from roughly 6 to 95, the donors were healthy Caucasian individuals from Russia. Together with a sample-barcoded 5' primer, a J-beta primer mix was included in a second PCR lasting about 6 to 11 cycles. Every sample produced at least 2.5 million CDR3-containing paired-end reads. TCRdb analysed the 5' RACE reads with MiXCR anew, one entry per CDR3 protein. The sample lists approximately 1.5 million distinct CDR3 sequences, around 36% occurring once. The length of the CDR3 is 13 residues. The V and J ends lost 1 base and 7 bases respectively, with 11 bases between them. The V gene's germline CDR1 is DFQATT and CDR2 SNEGSKA (reference sequence).

The sequence derives from a woman aged 30 to 39 in good health. The chain links TRBV20-1 to TRBJ2-4; D call uncertain. Material for sequencing was blood. The CDR3 nucleotides read TGCAGTGCTAGAGCTCAGACTGTGAACATTCAGTACTTC. Amino acids: CSARAQTVNIQYF.